These T cell receptor beta chains were read from a single sample in a study of T cell repertoires in cytomegalovirus infection. TCRdb fed the reads into MiXCR, producing one record per CDR3 protein. The sample contains around 19,000 distinct CDR3 sequences, around 43% of which appear only once. No antigen has been assigned to these receptors. This specimen consisted of CD8+ T cells from cultured PBMCs, obtained from culture after CMV antigen stimulation. The receptor set was obtained from a human donor in good health (CMV status not recorded). Some clones in this sample may be carry-over from other donors' samples. CDR3s leave out the opening cysteine and the closing phenylalanine or tryptophan. For some rows the clone size is stated as once, few or many, or as a class when expanded; others skip it.

clone_size	v_call	j_call	cdr3_aa
many	TRBV7-2	TRBJ1-5	ASSLDISSVQPQH
-	TRBV27	TRBJ2-2	SSNGRTGELF
many	TRBV7-2	TRBJ2-7	ASSLAGSPYEQY
few	TRBV19	TRBJ2-7	ASSAGDIYEQY
once	TRBV6-6	TRBJ2-7	ASIGDRVTDEQY
few	TRBV7-2	TRBJ2-5	ASSFVGLAGVWETQY
-	TRBV6-2/TRBV6-3	TRBJ1-2	ASSYTIRDSRGYT
-	TRBV28	TRBJ2-2	ASSFWDSLTGELF
few	TRBV28	TRBJ2-7	ASRSPGLAGVAYEQY
-	TRBV15	TRBJ2-1	ATSRGRRERGNEQF
few	TRBV5-6	TRBJ2-2	ASSRGNTGELF
-	TRBV7-9	TRBJ1-5	ASSATQGFNQPQH
-	TRBV5-1	TRBJ1-6	ASSLERSLWDNSPLH
-	TRBV4-3	TRBJ2-1	ASSQESGRHNEQF
few	TRBV24-1	TRBJ2-7	ATSDLDRPGYEQY
-	TRBV27	TRBJ1-1	ASSLGPTLNTEAF
few	TRBV10-3	TRBJ2-5	AISEPPTGEQETQY
-	TRBV5-6	TRBJ2-7	ANSGKQGAEAYEQY
-	TRBV20-1	TRBJ1-4	SATVVDSDPMF
few	TRBV9	TRBJ1-1	ASSVQGTNTEAF
few	TRBV5-1	TRBJ2-5	ASSLSWTGSGGGTQY
few	TRBV24-1	TRBJ2-1	ATSDPSRVRDHNEQF
-	TRBV7-2	TRBJ2-5	ASSLGGGPQAQETQY
-	TRBV19	TRBJ2-1	ASSMVGLAGGINEQF
-	TRBV6-6	TRBJ2-7	ASGIADTYEQY
-	TRBV5-1	TRBJ2-7	ASSVRVPPYEQY
-	TRBV12-3/TRBV12-4	TRBJ1-1	ASSPGQGNTEAF
few	TRBV6-1	TRBJ1-2	ASNSGLYGYT
-	TRBV11-2	TRBJ2-3	ASSPLEGEQSDTQY
few	TRBV12-3/TRBV12-4	TRBJ2-1	ASSFRSSGTNNEQF
few	TRBV25-1	TRBJ2-3	ASSEWSGTSMD
-	TRBV5-6	TRBJ1-2	ASSLGTGWGYT
-	TRBV20-1	TRBJ2-1	SALTRLAGGRYNEQF
few	TRBV6-5	TRBJ2-6	ASSYSQDSGANVLT
few	TRBV29-1	TRBJ1-4	SVGADQTNEKLF
few	TRBV7-9	TRBJ2-7	ASSKDKRSYEQY
-	TRBV12-3/TRBV12-4	TRBJ2-7	ASSLGGPGFFSYEQY
few	TRBV7-6	TRBJ2-2	ASSLGGVGELF
-	TRBV2	TRBJ2-3	ASSEPLGRRASTDTQY
-	TRBV7-4	TRBJ2-1	ASSSGTSVAF
-	TRBV11-2	TRBJ1-1	ASSLGRMNTEAF
-	TRBV7-2	TRBJ1-6	ASSRDSSYNSPLH
few	TRBV6-6	TRBJ1-4	ASSYPFGFEKLF
-	TRBV12-3/TRBV12-4	TRBJ1-1	ASSLQGATEAF
-	TRBV28	TRBJ1-1	ASQPQGNLLNTEAF
-	TRBV7-2	TRBJ2-1	ASSLGTGFSDEQF
-	TRBV11-2	TRBJ2-1	ASSPTSGSTGEQF
few	TRBV7-6	TRBJ1-6	ASSPAGDNSPLH
few	TRBV6-6	TRBJ2-1	ASSGKRGGYNEQF
-	TRBV27	TRBJ2-7	ASSLSGTGPYEQY
many	TRBV7-2	TRBJ1-2	ASNSPDRGLRGYT
-	TRBV4-1	TRBJ2-5	ASSQDKEWETQY